Below, 27 T cell receptor beta chains from the same sample are listed, as sequenced in a study of blood T cells in healthy people across ages. With a J-beta primer mix and a sample-barcoded 5' primer, a second PCR ran roughly 6 to 11 cycles. TCRdb re-derived calls from the 5' RACE reads in MiXCR, one entry per CDR3 protein. The profile shows 1.5 million or so distinct CDR3 sequences, approximately 43% of them singletons. Sequenced: blood. Receptor source: a woman aged 18 to 35 in good health.

The J gene is TRBJ2-2, the V gene TRBV27, with D unresolved. CDR3 length: 16 residues. Germline V gene lookup returns CDR1 MNHEY and CDR2 SMNVEV (reference sequence). The V and J ends lost 1 base and 1 base respectively, with 10 bases between them. CDR3 sequence: CASSLWAVQNTGELFF. Here the CDR3 DNA reads TGTGCCAGCAGTTTATGGGCTGTACAGAACACCGGGGAGCTGTTTTTT.

This clonotype was counted between two and nine times. V and J are TRBV7-9 and TRBJ1-2; D is possibly TRBD1 (5 bases). The CDR3 spans 14 residues. With 5 bases removed from V and 4 bases from J, the gap between germline ends came to 14 bases. CDR1 is SEHNR and CDR2 is FQNEAQ in the germline V gene (reference sequence). This CDR3 is CASSLGAPSYGYTF. The CDR3, as DNA: TGTGCCAGCAGCCTAGGGGCTCCCTCCTATGGCTACACCTTC.

This clonotype has just a few counts. The chain is built from TRBV4-1 and TRBJ2-3; 7 bases agree with TRBD2. This CDR3 has 19 residues. Germline V gene data show CDR1 as MGHRA and CDR2 as YSYEKL. V lost 4 bases, J lost 0 bases, and 16 bases stayed unmatched. CDR3 DNA: TGCGCCAGCAGCCTTCGTGGGCGGGAGTTACTCTCTAGCACAGATACGCAGTATTTT. Translated: CASSLRGRELLSSTDTQYF.

The chain is built from TRBV12-3 or TRBV12-4 and TRBJ2-3; D gene ambiguous. There are 11 residues in the CDR3. With 8 bases removed from V and 6 bases from J, the gap between germline ends came to 9 bases. CDR3 sequence (DNA): TGTGCCAGCCGACTGTGGGATACGCAGTATTTT. It specifies CASRLWDTQYF.

This rearrangement joins TRBV12-3 or TRBV12-4 to TRBJ2-1; 11 bases map to TRBD2. This CDR3 region has 17 residues. V lost 2 bases, J lost 8 bases, and 11 bases stayed unmatched. The CDR3 bases are TGTGCCAGCAGTTTAAGGACGGGGGGACTAGCGGTGGATGAGCAGTTCTTC. Translating it yields CASSLRTGGLAVDEQFF.

The J gene is TRBJ2-2, the V gene TRBV11-2; 9 nucleotides match TRBD2. J was trimmed by 0 bases and V by 2 bases; bases with no gene match: 19. Germline lookup yields CDR1 SGHAT and CDR2 FQNNGV. This CDR3 has 22 amino acids. In DNA, the CDR3 is TGTGCCAGCAGCTTATTGGTCACACGGGACCGCCCTAGCGGGGCGAACACCGGGGAGCTGTTTTTT. Amino acid sequence: CASSLLVTRDRPSGANTGELFF.

The rearrangement joins TRBV20-1 to TRBJ2-2, with a possible D match to TRBD2 (5 bases). Trimming took 1 base from V and 7 from J, leaving 16 bases between them. The CDR3 extends over 15 amino acids. Germline CDR1 reads DFQATT; CDR2 reads SNEGSKA (reference sequence). As DNA, the CDR3 is TGCAGTGCTAGAGTAGCCCGCGGGCTTGGCGGGGAGCTGTTTTTT. It translates to CSARVARGLGGELFF.

The V gene is TRBV9, the J gene TRBJ2-5; 9 nucleotides agree with TRBD2. V lost 3 bases and J lost 11; bases outside the gene matches: 14. Germline CDR1 is SGDLS and CDR2 is YYNGEE. The length of the CDR3 is 15 residues. In DNA, the CDR3 is TGTGCCAGCAGCGGGTTAGCGGGAGCGGTCAATGAGCAGTACTTC. It codes for CASSGLAGAVNEQYF.

The chain has TRBV4-3 and TRBJ2-4; D gene unclear. Germline V gene lookup returns CDR1 LGHNA and CDR2 YSLEER. The CDR3 runs 13 residues. V was trimmed by 1 base and J by 7 bases, leaving 8 bases between them. The CDR3 DNA reads as TGCGCCAGCAGCCAAGTTCCAGAGAACATTCAGTACTTC. It is translated as CASSQVPENIQYF.

This clonotype is a singleton in its sample. J is TRBJ1-4 and V is TRBV20-1; possibly TRBD1 for D (6 bases). This CDR3 is built from 17 residues. CDR1 is DFQATT and CDR2 is SNEGSKA in the germline V gene (reference sequence). V lost 5 bases, J lost 0 bases, and 19 bases lay in between. The CDR3 loop reads CSAVTGIPPATNEKLFF. As DNA, the CDR3 is TGCAGTGCTGTTACAGGGATCCCGCCCGCAACTAATGAAAAACTGTTTTTT.

This chain uses TRBV7-2 with TRBJ1-1; 7 bases line up with TRBD1. The CDR3 has 16 residues. Germline loops: CDR1 SGHTA, CDR2 FQGNSA. The J segment lost 1 base and the V segment lost 6 bases, leaving 11 bases of the junction unmatched. Written as DNA, the CDR3 is TGTGCCAGCAGATCCGGGACAGTGGGTACGAACACTGAAGCTTTCTTT. This gives the protein CASRSGTVGTNTEAFF.

The chain employs TRBV20-1 and TRBJ2-7; no definite D call. The J call is doubtful: the DNA matches TRBJ2-5 better. Germline assignment: CDR1 DFQATT and CDR2 SNEGSKA (reference sequence). The CDR3 loop spans 12 amino acids. The CDR3 here is CSAQKRIETQYF. The DNA of the CDR3 is TGCAGTGCCCAGAAACGGATCGAGACCCAGTACTTC.

This chain connects TRBV27 to TRBJ1-5; 10 nucleotides align to TRBD1. The germline CDR1 and CDR2 sequences are MNHEY and SMNVEV (reference sequence). With V trimmed by 6 bases and J by 2 bases, 7 bases remained unmatched. This CDR3 comprises 16 residues. The CDR3 region is CASRGQGIRGNQPQHF. The CDR3 region has the DNA TGTGCCAGCAGGGGACAGGGGATTCGTGGCAATCAGCCCCAGCATTTT.

V gene TRBV5-1 combines with J gene TRBJ1-5, with D uncertain. Trimming took off 4 bases at V and 5 bases at J, with 13 bases between the two ends. Germline V gene sequence: CDR1 SGHRS, CDR2 YFSETQ. The CDR3 sequence is 14 residues long. CDR3 nucleotides: TGCGCCAGCAGCCCGGCCTGGGGTTATCAGCCCCAGCATTTT. Protein product: CASSPAWGYQPQHF.

The chain uses TRBV10-2 and TRBJ2-5; D possibly matches TRBD1 or TRBD2 (5 bases each). Trimming left V 10 bases short and J 4 bases short, with 19 bases between. Per germline, CDR1 WSHSY and CDR2 SAAADI. The CDR3 contains 14 residues. The CDR3, as DNA: TGCGCCACCCGAGGGGCGAGGGTTAGAGAGACCCAGTACTTC. Its protein is CATRGARVRETQYF.

Comment on this clonotype: Possible read error: a much larger clone is one base away. This chain uses TRBV24-1 with TRBJ2-1; no firm D call. The V gene's germline CDR1 is KGHDR and CDR2 SFDVKD. Trimming took 4 bases from V and 8 from J, leaving 8 bases between them. This CDR3 has 12 amino acids. In DNA, the CDR3 is TGTGCCACCAGTGACCTGTACGATGAGCAGTTCTTC. It specifies CATSDLYDEQFF.

This clonotype was picked up a small number of times. This chain joins TRBV7-2 and TRBJ2-1; 9 bases map to TRBD2. J was trimmed by 9 bases and V by 7 bases; bases with no gene match: 13. CDR1 is SGHTA and CDR2 is FQGNSA in the germline V gene. This CDR3 is built from 15 residues. DNA of the CDR3: TGTGCCAGCAACCTCTGGGCTAGCGGGGAAGTTGAGCAGTTCTTC. This encodes CASNLWASGEVEQFF.

The CDR3 reads CASSTQPNTEAFF. The DNA for the CDR3 is TGCGCCAGCAGCACACAGCCGAACACTGAAGCTTTCTTT. The V and J genes are TRBV5-1 and TRBJ1-1; D is unresolved. This CDR3 has 13 amino acids. V was trimmed by 4 bases and J by 1 base, leaving 8 bases between them. CDR1 is SGHRS, CDR2 YFSETQ, per germline.

J is TRBJ1-1 and V is TRBV9; tentative D call: TRBD1 (5 bases). Per the germline V gene, CDR1 is SGDLS and CDR2 is YYNGEE. The V and J ends lost 4 bases and 4 bases respectively, with 20 bases between them. The CDR3 loop spans 16 amino acids. CDR3 amino acids: CASSPRGREGSTEAFF. The DNA for the CDR3 is TGTGCCAGCAGCCCCCGGGGCAGGGAGGGGAGCACTGAAGCTTTCTTT.

This clonotype was recorded a few times. The chain couples TRBV29-1 to TRBJ1-2, with D possibly being TRBD1 (6 bases). The CDR3 is 13 amino acids. Per the germline V gene, CDR1 is SQVTM and CDR2 is ANQGSEA. Trimming took 6 bases from V and 7 from J, leaving 18 bases between them. As DNA, the CDR3 is TGCAGCGTCCTCCTACAGGGCCGGGCTGGCTACACCTTC. Protein sequence: CSVLLQGRAGYTF.

Only a few counts were recorded for this clonotype. The chain is built from TRBV7-2 and TRBJ2-1; tentatively, D is TRBD2 (6 bases). The germline V gene encodes CDR1 SGHTA and CDR2 FQGNSA. Trimming shortened V by 5 bases and J by 9 bases, and 20 bases separated the two germline ends. This CDR3 is 15 amino acids long. CDR3 protein: CASSEKYGSFPEQFF. Written as DNA, the CDR3 is TGTGCCAGCAGCGAAAAGTACGGGAGCTTCCCTGAGCAGTTCTTC.

In its sample, this clonotype was seen once. V usage is TRBV7-8 and J usage is TRBJ2-5; TRBD1 is a possible D gene (5 bases). In germline, CDR1 is SGHVS, CDR2 FQNEAQ. The V end lost 5 bases, the J end lost 11 bases, and 27 bases lay between the germline ends. The CDR3 is made up of 16 amino acids. Written as DNA, the CDR3 is TGTGCCAGCAGCCTCCAGGGCGAGGAATTGGGCAATGAGCAGTACTTC. This translates into CASSLQGEELGNEQYF.

The chain couples TRBV4-2 to TRBJ2-1; 15 positions agree with TRBD2. The assigned J gene may be wrong: the sequence end matches TRBJ2-7 better. Germline V gives CDR1 LGHNA, CDR2 YNFKEQ. The CDR3 sequence is 16 residues long. CDR3 bases: TGTGCCAGCAGCCAAGCGGGACTAGCGGGGGGCAATGAGCAGTACTTC. It encodes CASSQAGLAGGNEQYF.

V usage is TRBV19 and J usage is TRBJ2-3; D gene uncertain. This CDR3 spans 13 amino acids. Germline CDR1 reads LNHDA; CDR2 reads SQIVND (reference sequence). V gave up 0 bases and J gave up 1 base, with 2 bases separating them. CDR3 nucleotides: TGTGCCAGTAGTATAGACCGCACAGATACGCAGTATTTT. It encodes CASSIDRTDTQYF. The full variable domain, rest sourced from reference TRBV19 and TRBJ2-3, is DGGITQSPKYLFRKEGQNVTLSCEQNLNHDAMYWYRQDPGQGLRLIYYSQIVNDFQKGDIAEGYSVSREKKESFPLTVTSAQKNPTAFYLCASSIDRTDTQYFGPGTRLTVL.

J is TRBJ1-5 and V is TRBV27, with no clear D. The CDR3 has 15 residues. V was clipped by 5 bases and J by 3 bases, with 14 bases between them. CDR1 is MNHEY and CDR2 is SMNVEV in the germline V gene (reference sequence). The CDR3 DNA reads TGTGCCAGCAGTCCCACCCAGCAGAACAATCAGCCCCAGCATTTT. Encoded protein: CASSPTQQNNQPQHF.

The chain has TRBV20-1 and TRBJ1-2; D ambiguous. The CDR3 totals 14 residues. Germline V gene lookup returns CDR1 DFQATT and CDR2 SNEGSKA (reference sequence). Trimming removed 6 bases at V and 8 bases at J, with 22 bases between. CDR3 in amino acids: CSATPASGPEGYTF. CDR3 coding DNA: TGCAGTGCCACTCCGGCCTCAGGTCCTGAGGGCTACACCTTC.

This clonotype was counted only a few times. The rearrangement uses TRBV3-1 and TRBJ1-2; unclear D gene. Germline V lookup: CDR1 LGHDT, CDR2 YNNKEL (reference sequence). Trimming removed 1 base at V and 4 bases at J, with 10 bases between. The CDR3 contains 14 residues. CDR3 sequence: CASSQASLGYGYTF. The CDR3 region has the DNA TGTGCCAGCAGCCAAGCGAGTCTCGGCTATGGCTACACCTTC. Full variable domain (missing parts from reference TRBV3-1 and TRBJ1-2): DTAVSQTPKYLVTQMGNDKSIKCEQNLGHDTMYWYKQDSKKFLKIMFSYNNKELIINETVPNRFSPKSPDKAHLNLHINSLELGDSAVYFCASSQASLGYGYTFGSGTRLTVV.